These 26 T cell receptor beta chains were all obtained from the same sample, sequenced in a study of blood T cell repertoires in COVID-19. Some clones are missing from TCRdb's copy, which holds only in-frame ones; the method was immunoSEQ multiplex PCR. The sample has 200,000 to 300,000 clones, around 90% seen once. What was sequenced was peripheral blood. These receptor sequences come from a middle-aged woman with acute or convalescent COVID-19.

This chain joins TRBV12-3 or TRBV12-4 and TRBJ1-1, with a possible D match to TRBD1 (5 bases). There are 13 residues in the CDR3. V was clipped by 6 bases and J by 1 base, with 9 bases between them. CDR3 in DNA: TGTGCCAGCAGCCAAGACAGGAACACTGAAGCTTTCTTT. Its protein is CASSQDRNTEAFF.

This clone occurred a few times. V gene TRBV6-5 combines with J gene TRBJ1-1, with D maybe TRBD1 (5 bases). The V end lost 8 bases, the J end lost 0 bases, and 10 bases lay between the germline ends. CDR1 is MNHEY, CDR2 SVGAGI, per germline. The CDR3 is made up of 13 amino acids. CDR3 sequence: CASPRVMNTEAFF. CDR3 DNA: TGTGCCAGCCCCAGGGTGATGAACACTGAAGCTTTCTTT.

This clone was picked up one time. The rearrangement uses TRBV28 and TRBJ2-7, with 7 positions matching TRBD1. The CDR3 spans 19 residues. The V gene's germline CDR1 is MDHEN and CDR2 SYDVKM. With 8 bases clipped from V and 0 bases from J, the junction kept 22 bases outside the gene matches. In DNA, the CDR3 is TGTGCCAGCGCCTCAGCCGGGGACAGCGACCGGCCTAGCTCCTACGAGCAGTACGTC. It encodes CASASAGDSDRPSSYEQYV.

The chain links TRBV10-2 to TRBJ2-3, with D perhaps TRBD2 (6 bases). CDR1 and CDR2 from the germline V gene are WSHSY and SAAADI. This CDR3 has 15 amino acids. The V gene lost 3 bases and the J gene lost 7 bases, with 17 bases spanning the gap. CDR3 nucleotide sequence: TGCGCCAGCAGTGATCAGCTCCGTGGGACTTATACGCAGTATTTT. Translation: CASSDQLRGTYTQYF.

V gene TRBV11-2 combines with J gene TRBJ2-1; D is ambiguous. The V end was cut by 1 base, the J end by 2 bases, with 12 bases between. The CDR3 has 16 amino acids. Germline CDR1 is SGHAT and CDR2 is FQNNGV. This CDR3 reads CASSLVLGSPYNEQFF. CDR3 DNA: TGTGCCAGCAGCTTAGTTTTGGGCAGCCCCTACAATGAGCAGTTCTTC.

This clone was detected only a few times. The rearrangement links TRBV30 to TRBJ1-5; D unclear. V lost 3 bases to trimming and J lost 0 bases, with 6 bases between them. CDR1 and CDR2 (germline): GTSNPN, SVGIG (reference sequence). CDR3 length: 13 residues. CDR3 DNA: TGTGCCTGGAGAGCTGATAGCAATCAGCCCCAGCATTTT. Encoded protein: CAWRADSNQPQHF.

This clone was observed a few times. This chain connects TRBV6-2 or TRBV6-3 to TRBJ1-4; TRBD1 might be the D (6 bases). The CDR3 has 14 amino acids. Trimming took off 6 bases at V and 14 bases at J, with 22 bases between the two ends. Looked up from germline, CDR1 is MNHEY and CDR2 is SVGEGT. CDR3 DNA: TGTGCCAGCAGCGGCACAGGGAGGGCCTCACTCCTGTTTTTT. It encodes CASSGTGRASLLFF.

The rearrangement joins TRBV4-1 to TRBJ1-1, with D uncertain. The V gene lost 1 base and the J gene lost 5 bases, with 8 bases spanning the gap. Germline loops: CDR1 MGHRA, CDR2 YSYEKL. The CDR3 is 13 residues long. The CDR3 DNA reads TGCGCCAGCAGCCAAGTAAGAGGGACTGAAGCTTTCTTT. It specifies CASSQVRGTEAFF.

The J gene is TRBJ1-1, the V gene TRBV2; D ambiguous. CDR3 length: 15 residues. Between the trimmed V and J ends, which lost 6 bases and 8 bases, there was a span of 22 bases. Germline values: CDR1 SNHLY, CDR2 FYNNEI. The CDR3 loop is CASRRAGLGAGEAFF. The CDR3 DNA sequence: TGTGCCAGCAGACGGGCTGGCTTAGGTGCGGGGGAAGCTTTCTTT.

The chain links TRBV28 to TRBJ1-1, with TRBD1 matching 8 bases. Germline CDR1 is MDHEN and CDR2 is SYDVKM. Germline trimming cut 6 bases from V and 5 bases from J; bases unmatched to any gene: 14. The CDR3 sequence is 16 residues long. The CDR3 coding sequence is TGTGCCAGCAGCCCAGGGGGCACAGGGAGCATAACTGAAGCTTTCTTT. Its protein product is CASSPGGTGSITEAFF.

The chain has TRBV10-1 and TRBJ2-5, with TRBD2 matching 7 bases. In germline, CDR1 is WNHNN, CDR2 SYGVQD (reference sequence). The CDR3 is 15 residues long. The V segment lost 6 bases and the J segment 3 bases; nucleotides outside the gene matches: 10. CDR3: CASRGREGGEETQYF. The CDR3 DNA is TGCGCCAGCAGGGGCAGGGAGGGAGGAGAAGAGACCCAGTACTTC.

The gene calls are TRBV12-5 and TRBJ2-6; 9 nucleotides align to TRBD2. The CDR3 extends over 22 amino acids. Germline assignment: CDR1 LGHNT and CDR2 FRNRAP. J lost 0 bases, V lost 1 base, and 16 bases had no gene match. The CDR3: CASGLGQRDPLAGSSGANVLTF. CDR3 DNA sequence: TGTGCTAGTGGTTTGGGTCAGCGTGACCCTCTAGCGGGGAGCTCTGGGGCCAACGTCCTGACTTTC. Complete variable domain (other parts from reference TRBV12-5 and TRBJ2-6): DARVTQTPRHKVTEMGQEVTMRCQPILGHNTVFWYRQTMMQGLELLAYFRNRAPLDDSGMPKDRFSAEMPDATLATLKIQPSEPRDSAVYFCASGLGQRDPLAGSSGANVLTFGAGSRLTVL.

The sample holds one count of this clone. This chain connects TRBV9 to TRBJ2-5, with D possibly being TRBD2 (6 bases). Germline lookup yields CDR1 SGDLS and CDR2 YYNGEE. This CDR3 has 15 residues. Between the trimmed V and J ends, which lost 4 bases and 5 bases, there was a span of 18 bases. CDR3 sequence (DNA): TGTGCCAGCAGCTACCGGACTGGCGGGGAGGAGACCCAGTACTTC. Translated: CASSYRTGGEETQYF.

This rearrangement joins TRBV7-7 to TRBJ2-5; 11 bases agree with TRBD1. This CDR3 is built from 15 residues. The germline gives CDR1 SSHAT, CDR2 FNYEAQ (reference sequence). After removal of 4 bases from V and 4 bases from J, the junction contained 5 bases not matched to a gene. The CDR3 region is CASSSDRGLRETQYF. The CDR3 bases are TGTGCCAGCAGCTCGGACAGGGGGCTGAGAGAGACCCAGTACTTC.

J is TRBJ2-3 and V is TRBV7-9; TRBD2 aligns across 12 bases. The germline V gene has CDR1 SEHNR and CDR2 FQNEAQ (reference sequence). The ends lost 5 bases at V and 0 bases at J; junction bases unmatched: 0. The CDR3 sequence is 15 residues long. CDR3 sequence: CASSGLAGSTDTQYF. The CDR3 DNA sequence: TGTGCCAGCAGCGGACTAGCGGGGAGCACAGATACGCAGTATTTT.

The chain has TRBV2 and TRBJ2-3, with 9 positions matching TRBD2. Germline-derived CDR1 and CDR2 are SNHLY and FYNNEI. The CDR3 totals 15 residues. The V segment lost 2 bases and the J segment 7 bases; nucleotides outside the gene matches: 7. The CDR3 DNA is TGTGCCAGCAGTGAAATGGCGGGGGGGACTTATACGCAGTATTTT. It is translated as CASSEMAGGTYTQYF. Supplemented by reference TRBV2 and TRBJ2-3, the full variable domain reads EPEVTQTPSHQVTQMGQEVILRCVPISNHLYFYWYRQILGQKVEFLVSFYNNEISEKSEIFDDQFSVERPDGSNFTLKIRSTKLEDSAMYFCASSEMAGGTYTQYFGPGTRLTVL.

The J gene is TRBJ1-5, the V gene TRBV7-2; 7 nucleotides line up with TRBD1. This CDR3 has 16 amino acids. V lost 5 bases, J lost 5 bases, and 12 bases stayed unmatched. Germline V gene sequence: CDR1 SGHTA, CDR2 FQGNSA. CDR3 residues: CASSANSGTVYQPQHF. Here the CDR3 DNA reads TGTGCCAGCAGCGCGAATTCCGGGACAGTCTATCAGCCCCAGCATTTT.

V and J are TRBV5-1 and TRBJ2-3; D possibly corresponds to TRBD2 (6 bases). The CDR3 has 16 residues. The V and J ends lost 4 bases and 0 bases respectively, with 15 bases between them. Germline CDR1 SGHRS, CDR2 YFSETQ. CDR3 protein: CASSLGLLSSTDTQYF. The CDR3 bases are TGCGCCAGCAGCCTGGGACTTCTGTCTAGCACAGATACGCAGTATTTT.

The chain combines TRBV19 with TRBJ2-1; 7 nucleotides agree with TRBD2. CDR3 length: 18 residues. Germline V CDR1 and CDR2: LNHDA, SQIVND (reference sequence). After removal of 4 bases from V and 0 bases from J, the junction contained 12 bases not matched to a gene. This CDR3 is CASSTARDYLSSYNEQFF. CDR3 nucleotide sequence: TGTGCCAGTAGTACTGCTCGGGACTACCTAAGCTCCTACAATGAGCAGTTCTTC.

This clone showed up just a few times. J is TRBJ1-2 and V is TRBV18, with TRBD1 identical over 7 bases. J lost 5 bases, V lost 6 bases, and 9 bases had no gene match. The CDR3 spans 14 residues. Germline CDR1 KGHSH, CDR2 LQKENI. The CDR3 loop reads CASSPEGGAYGYTF. Written as DNA, the CDR3 is TGTGCCAGCTCCCCAGAAGGGGGCGCTTATGGCTACACCTTC. Complete variable domain (other parts from reference TRBV18 and TRBJ1-2): NAGVMQNPRHLVRRRGQEARLRCSPMKGHSHVYWYRQLPEEGLKFMVYLQKENIIDESGMPKERFSAEFPKEGPSILRIQQVVRGDSAAYFCASSPEGGAYGYTFGSGTRLTVV.

This rearrangement joins TRBV28 to TRBJ1-2, with TRBD1 identical over 8 bases. CDR3 length equals 14 residues. Germline V gene data show CDR1 as MDHEN and CDR2 as SYDVKM. V lost 2 bases and J lost 5; bases outside the gene matches: 4. The CDR3 loop is CASSLLGTGYGYTF. The CDR3, as DNA: TGTGCCAGCAGTTTACTCGGGACAGGTTATGGCTACACCTTC.

The gene calls are TRBV10-1 and TRBJ1-4; tentatively, D is TRBD1 (6 bases). Looked up from germline, CDR1 is WNHNN and CDR2 is SYGVQD (reference sequence). The CDR3 length is 15 residues. V lost 0 bases and J 13 bases, leaving 18 bases between the germline ends. The CDR3 here is CASSESVLRLTGLFF. In DNA form, the CDR3 reads TGCGCCAGCAGTGAGTCCGTCCTAAGGTTGACAGGACTGTTTTTT.

The rearrangement uses TRBV2 and TRBJ1-1; 10 bases match TRBD1. CDR1 is SNHLY, CDR2 FYNNEI, per germline. V shed 1 base and J 4 bases; nucleotides not matched to a gene: 0. This CDR3 is built from 14 residues. CDR3 region: CASSEGTGGTEAFF. CDR3 coding DNA: TGTGCCAGCAGTGAAGGGACAGGGGGCACTGAAGCTTTCTTT.

The rearrangement links TRBV27 to TRBJ1-3; 7 nucleotides align to TRBD1. This CDR3 region has 15 residues. Germline-derived CDR1 and CDR2 are MNHEY and SMNVEV (reference sequence). V lost 6 bases to trimming and J lost 2 bases; unmatched junction nucleotides: 7. The DNA of the CDR3 is TGTGCCAGCAGCCGGACAGGAGAACCTGGAAACACCATATATTTT. Translating gives CASSRTGEPGNTIYF.

The count of this clone is one. This chain connects TRBV6-1 to TRBJ1-2, with D possibly TRBD1 on 5 matching bases. V lost 3 bases to trimming and J lost 4 bases, with 15 bases between them. The germline CDR1 and CDR2 sequences are MNHNS and SASEGT. The CDR3 covers 15 residues. The CDR3: CASSEGQGALYGYTF. The CDR3 DNA follows: TGTGCCAGCAGTGAGGGTCAGGGTGCTCTCTATGGCTACACCTTC.

The CDR3 is CASSSQGAGELFF. The CDR3 DNA reads TGTGCCAGCAGCTCGCAGGGCGCCGGGGAGCTGTTTTTT. The J gene is TRBJ2-2, the V gene TRBV7-8, with TRBD1 as a possible D gene (5 bases). Germline values: CDR1 SGHVS, CDR2 FQNEAQ. Between the trimmed V and J ends, which lost 4 bases and 6 bases, there was a span of 9 bases. The CDR3 totals 13 residues.